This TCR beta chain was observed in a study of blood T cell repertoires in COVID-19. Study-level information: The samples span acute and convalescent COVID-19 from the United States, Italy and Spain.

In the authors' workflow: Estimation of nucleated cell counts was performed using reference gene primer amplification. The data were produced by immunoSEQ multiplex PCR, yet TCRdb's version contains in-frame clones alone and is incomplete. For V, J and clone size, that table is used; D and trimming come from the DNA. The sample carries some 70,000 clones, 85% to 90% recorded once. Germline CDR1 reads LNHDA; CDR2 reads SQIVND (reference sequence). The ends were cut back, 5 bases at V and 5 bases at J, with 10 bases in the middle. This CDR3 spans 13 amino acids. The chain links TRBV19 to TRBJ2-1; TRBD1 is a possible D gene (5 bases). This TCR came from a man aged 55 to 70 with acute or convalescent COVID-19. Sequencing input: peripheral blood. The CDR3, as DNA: TGTGCCAGTAGTCCGACAGCTAACAATGAGCAGTTCTTC. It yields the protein CASSPTANNEQFF.